This T cell receptor beta chain came from a study of cytomegalovirus exposure and HLA in healthy donors. Study background: Unique TCRs numbering about 87 million, obtained from HLA-typed donors, made up an early data release.

The PCR was carried out with 60 Vbeta primers and 13 Jbeta primers. Sequencing used immunoSEQ multiplex PCR; TCRdb keeps in-frame clones, though not all of them. The table has some 100,000 clones, approximately 80% seen once. V lost 0 bases, J lost 5 bases, and 8 bases lay in between. The CDR3 runs to 14 residues. Germline values: CDR1 SGHDT, CDR2 YYEEEE. The sequenced sample was PBMCs. The origin of this receptor is a male donor in good health and CMV-seropositive. The rearrangement joins TRBV5-6 to TRBJ1-4; maybe TRBD1 (6 bases). Here the CDR3 reads CASSLGQGNEKLFF. The CDR3, as DNA: TGTGCCAGCAGCTTGGGTCAGGGGAATGAAAAACTGTTTTTT.